This entry is about one T cell receptor (beta chain). Its recognized antigen is unknown. Base quality data are lacking; no much larger clone is found one base away. The CDR3 runs 12 amino acids, cysteine and phenylalanine included. Only the CDR3 portion is preserved as DNA: 36 bases, with reading frame beginning at the first base. Unmatched junction bases come to 2, with V trimmed by 5 bases and J by 5 bases. The germline V gene sets CDR1 to SQVTM and CDR2 to ANQGSEA. To sequence the TCRbeta CDR3 region, genomic DNA was isolated from the sorted cells. TCRbeta CDR3 regions were sequenced using the immunoSEQ Assay. The source is immuneACCESS, and TCRdb retained only in-frame sequences with V and J called. Part of the clones is not carried over; for the studies checked, unresolved V genes explain less than half of this, and the remainder is unexplained. The sample table holds 48,000 or so clones, of which approximately 84% were seen once. Jointly, the top ten make up around 1.1% of the sample.

This entry belongs to a study of OX40 agonist ivuxolimab in advanced cancers. The study in broad terms: Ivuxolimab was a fully human IgG2 agonistic monoclonal antibody targeting the costimulatory receptor OX40 (CD134). Intravenous ivuxolimab was administered to patients every 2 weeks at six dose levels: 0.01, 0.1, 0.3, 1.5, 3 and 10 mg/kg. Among the roughly 50 dose-escalation patients, around 19 had hepatocellular carcinoma, around 15 melanoma, 9 renal cell carcinoma and 9 head and neck cancer. A male proportion of nearly 85% and a mean age of around 60 years, ranging from roughly 23 to 80, were recorded for the dose-escalation cohort. Patients were allowed to have had prior anti-PD-1, anti-PD-L1 or anti-CTLA-4 therapy, and approximately 39% of the dose-escalation patients had been treated with checkpoint inhibitors. Partial responses occurred in three dose-escalation patients, of whom one had hepatocellular carcinoma and two had cutaneous melanoma. The point of sequencing TCRbeta in the periphery was to test whether ivuxolimab changed TCR sequence diversity and drove clonal T-cell expansion. The monotherapy dose-escalation portion (N ≈ 52 patients) of the phase I ivuxolimab trial is reported in the paper. Study-level results and caveats: Low levels of normalized T-cell clonal expansion were also seen in some patients who did not respond. After ivuxolimab, CD8+ T cells had more expanded clones than CD4+ T cells on average. In the 0.1-3.0 mg/kg groups, partial responders were among the patients with the lowest normalized peripheral clonal expansion, particularly in CD8+ T cells. The antigen specificity of the clonally expanded peripheral T cells was not determined. Clonal expansion of both CD4+ and CD8+ blood T cells was observed from baseline to week 6 at doses 0.1 to 3.0 mg/kg.

Patients with a history of autoimmune disease or receiving systemic immunosuppression were excluded from the trial. In every dose cohort, peripheral blood was drawn for TCR sequencing at baseline, cycle 4 day 1, and cycle 7 day 1. The samples were drawn from a first-in-human, open-label, multicenter phase I dose-escalation trial of ivuxolimab. Adults with locally advanced or metastatic head and neck squamous cell, hepatocellular, melanoma or renal cell carcinoma were enrolled in the trial. Before TCR sequencing, CD4+ T cells and CD8+ T cells from peripheral blood were sorted into separate populations.

The sample in question was CD4+ or CD8+ T cells sorted from blood, obtained in a trial of the OX40 agonist ivuxolimab. The chain was built from TRBV29-1 and TRBJ2-5, with 10 bases aligning to TRBD1. The source of this sequence is an adult with an advanced solid tumor such as melanoma, head and neck, liver or kidney cancer. In nucleotide form, the sequence is TGCAGCGTTAGGGGACAGGGGGAGACCCAGTACTTC. It translates to CSVRGQGETQYF.